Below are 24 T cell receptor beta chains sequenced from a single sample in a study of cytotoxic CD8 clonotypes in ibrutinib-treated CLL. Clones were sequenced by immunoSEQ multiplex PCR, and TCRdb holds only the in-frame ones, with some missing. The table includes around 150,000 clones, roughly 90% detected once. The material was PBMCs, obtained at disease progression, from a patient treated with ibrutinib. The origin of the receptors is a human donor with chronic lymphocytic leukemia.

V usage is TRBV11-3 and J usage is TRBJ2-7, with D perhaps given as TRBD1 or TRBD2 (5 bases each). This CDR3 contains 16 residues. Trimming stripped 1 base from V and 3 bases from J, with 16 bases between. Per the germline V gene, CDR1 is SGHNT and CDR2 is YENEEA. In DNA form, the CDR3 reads TGTGCCAGCAGCTTAGGTCCGGGGCAGCTAGGCTACGAGCAGTACTTC. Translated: CASSLGPGQLGYEQYF.

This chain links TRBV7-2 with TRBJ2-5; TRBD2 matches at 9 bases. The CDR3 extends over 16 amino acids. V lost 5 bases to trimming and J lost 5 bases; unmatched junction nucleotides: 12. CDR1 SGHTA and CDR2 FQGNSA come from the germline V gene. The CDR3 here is CASSRTGTSNGETQYF. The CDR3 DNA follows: TGTGCCAGCAGCCGTACCGGGACTAGCAATGGCGAGACCCAGTACTTC.

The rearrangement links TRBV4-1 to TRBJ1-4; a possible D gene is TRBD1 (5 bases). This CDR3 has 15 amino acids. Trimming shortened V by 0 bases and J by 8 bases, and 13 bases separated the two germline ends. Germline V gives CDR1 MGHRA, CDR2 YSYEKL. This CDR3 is CASSQDGQGGEKLFF. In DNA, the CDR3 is TGCGCCAGCAGCCAAGATGGGCAGGGTGGGGAAAAACTGTTTTTT.

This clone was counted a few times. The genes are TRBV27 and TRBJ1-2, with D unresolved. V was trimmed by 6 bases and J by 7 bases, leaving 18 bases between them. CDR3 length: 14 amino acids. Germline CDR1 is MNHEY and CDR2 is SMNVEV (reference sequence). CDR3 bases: TGTGCCAGCAGCCGAACGGGAGATCGGGGTGGCTACACCTTC. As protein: CASSRTGDRGGYTF.

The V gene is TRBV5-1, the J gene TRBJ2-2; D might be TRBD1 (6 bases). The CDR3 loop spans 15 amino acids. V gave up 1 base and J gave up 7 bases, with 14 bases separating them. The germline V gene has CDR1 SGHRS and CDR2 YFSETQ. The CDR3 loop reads CASSLNGGAYGELFF. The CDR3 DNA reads TGCGCCAGCAGCTTGAATGGGGGCGCGTACGGGGAGCTGTTTTTT.

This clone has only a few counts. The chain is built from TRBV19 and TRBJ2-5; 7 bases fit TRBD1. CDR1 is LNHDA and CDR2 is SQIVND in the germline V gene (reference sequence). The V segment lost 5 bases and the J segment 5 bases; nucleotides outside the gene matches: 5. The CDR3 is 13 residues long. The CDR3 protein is CASSDRVGETQYF. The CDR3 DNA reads TGTGCCAGTAGTGACAGGGTCGGGGAGACCCAGTACTTC.

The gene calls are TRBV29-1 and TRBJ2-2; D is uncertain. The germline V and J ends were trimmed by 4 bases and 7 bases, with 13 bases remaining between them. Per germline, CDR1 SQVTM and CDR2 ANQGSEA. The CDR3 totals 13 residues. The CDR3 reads CSVVKGSHGELFF. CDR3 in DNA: TGCAGCGTTGTAAAGGGATCGCACGGGGAGCTGTTTTTT.

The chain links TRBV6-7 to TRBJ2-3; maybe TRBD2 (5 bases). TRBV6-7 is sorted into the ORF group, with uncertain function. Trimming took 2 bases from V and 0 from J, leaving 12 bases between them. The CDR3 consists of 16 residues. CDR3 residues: CASSYHTGSSTDTQYF. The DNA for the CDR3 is TGTGCCAGCAGTTACCATACGGGGTCTAGCACAGATACGCAGTATTTT.

The CDR3 region has the DNA TGTGCCAGCAGTTTAACGGCTGCTAACTATGGCTACACCTTC. Residues: CASSLTAANYGYTF. The chain is built from TRBV27 and TRBJ1-2; D call uncertain. CDR1 is MNHEY, CDR2 SMNVEV, per germline (reference sequence). The CDR3 totals 14 residues. V was clipped by 2 bases and J by 0 bases, with 7 bases between them.

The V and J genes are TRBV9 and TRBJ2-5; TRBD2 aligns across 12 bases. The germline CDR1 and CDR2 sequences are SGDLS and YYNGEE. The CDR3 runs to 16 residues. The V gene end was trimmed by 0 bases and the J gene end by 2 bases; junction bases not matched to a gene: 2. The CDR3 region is CASSVGLAGVQETQYF. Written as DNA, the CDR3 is TGTGCCAGCAGCGTAGGACTAGCGGGGGTACAAGAGACCCAGTACTTC.

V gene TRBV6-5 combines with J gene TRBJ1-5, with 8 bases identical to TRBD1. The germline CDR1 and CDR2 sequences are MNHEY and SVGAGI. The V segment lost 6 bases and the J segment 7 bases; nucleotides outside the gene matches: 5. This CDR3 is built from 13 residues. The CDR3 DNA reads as TGTGCCAGCAGCCAGGGGGCTGGGCAGCCCCAGCATTTT. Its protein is CASSQGAGQPQHF.

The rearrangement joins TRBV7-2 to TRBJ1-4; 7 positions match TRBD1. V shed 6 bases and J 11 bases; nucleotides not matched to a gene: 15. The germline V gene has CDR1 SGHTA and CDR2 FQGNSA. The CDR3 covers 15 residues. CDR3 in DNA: TGTGCCAGCAGTAAAAGGGGGCCCACTCAGGCCAAACTGTTTTTT. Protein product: CASSKRGPTQAKLFF.

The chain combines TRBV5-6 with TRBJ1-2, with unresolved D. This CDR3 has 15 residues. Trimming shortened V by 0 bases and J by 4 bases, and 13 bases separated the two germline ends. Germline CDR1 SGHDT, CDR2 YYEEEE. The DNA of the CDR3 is TGTGCCAGCAGCTTGGCCGTACTGGGTGCCTATGGCTACACCTTC. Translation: CASSLAVLGAYGYTF.

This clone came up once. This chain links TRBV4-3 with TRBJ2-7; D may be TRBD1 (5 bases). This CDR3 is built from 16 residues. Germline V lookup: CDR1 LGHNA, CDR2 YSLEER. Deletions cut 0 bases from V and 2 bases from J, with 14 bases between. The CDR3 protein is CASSQDPGQGTYEQYF. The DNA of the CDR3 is TGCGCCAGCAGCCAAGATCCAGGTCAGGGCACCTACGAGCAGTACTTC.

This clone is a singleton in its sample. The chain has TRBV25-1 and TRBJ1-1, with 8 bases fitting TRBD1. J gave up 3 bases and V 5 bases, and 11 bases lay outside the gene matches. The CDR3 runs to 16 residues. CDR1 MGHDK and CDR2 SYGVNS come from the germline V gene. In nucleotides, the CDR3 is TGTGCCAGCAGTCAGGGGGCATTCCGACCTTACACTGAAGCTTTCTTT. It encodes CASSQGAFRPYTEAFF.

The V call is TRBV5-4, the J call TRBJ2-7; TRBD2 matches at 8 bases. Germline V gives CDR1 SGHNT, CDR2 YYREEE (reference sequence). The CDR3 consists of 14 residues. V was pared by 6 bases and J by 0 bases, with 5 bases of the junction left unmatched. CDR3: CASTRREVSYEQYF. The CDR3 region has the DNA TGTGCCAGCACCAGGCGGGAGGTCTCCTACGAGCAGTACTTC. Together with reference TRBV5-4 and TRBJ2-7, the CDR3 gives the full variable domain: ETGVTQSPTHLIKTRGQQVTLRCSSQSGHNTVSWYQQALGQGPQFIFQYYREEENGRGNFPPRFSGLQFPNYSSELNVNALELDDSALYLCASTRREVSYEQYFGPGTRLTVT.

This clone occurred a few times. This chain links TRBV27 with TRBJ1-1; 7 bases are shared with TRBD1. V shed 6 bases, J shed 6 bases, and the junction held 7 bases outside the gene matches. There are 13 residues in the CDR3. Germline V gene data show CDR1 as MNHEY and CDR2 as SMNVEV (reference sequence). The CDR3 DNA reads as TGTGCCAGCAGGGCAGACAGGGCCGCTGAAGCTTTCTTT. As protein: CASRADRAAEAFF.

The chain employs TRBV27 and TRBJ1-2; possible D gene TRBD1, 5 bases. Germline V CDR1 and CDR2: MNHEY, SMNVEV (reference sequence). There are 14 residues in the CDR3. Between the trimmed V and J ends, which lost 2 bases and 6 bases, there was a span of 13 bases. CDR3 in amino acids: CASSLQGDAHGYTF. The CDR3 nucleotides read TGTGCCAGCAGTTTACAGGGAGATGCGCATGGCTACACCTTC.

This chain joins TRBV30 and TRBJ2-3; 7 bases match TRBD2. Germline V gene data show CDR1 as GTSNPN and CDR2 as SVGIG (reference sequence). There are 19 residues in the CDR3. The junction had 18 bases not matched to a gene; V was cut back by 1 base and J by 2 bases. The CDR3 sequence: CAWSGGEGSSRRSTDTQYF. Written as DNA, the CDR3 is TGTGCCTGGAGTGGGGGGGAGGGCAGTTCTCGTCGGTCCACAGATACGCAGTATTTT.

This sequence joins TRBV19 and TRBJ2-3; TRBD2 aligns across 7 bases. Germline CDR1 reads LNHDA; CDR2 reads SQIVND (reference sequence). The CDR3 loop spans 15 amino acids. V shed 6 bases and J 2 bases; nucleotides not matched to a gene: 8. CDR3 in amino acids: CASRISREVTDTQYF. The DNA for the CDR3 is TGTGCCAGTAGGATTTCACGGGAGGTCACAGATACGCAGTATTTT.

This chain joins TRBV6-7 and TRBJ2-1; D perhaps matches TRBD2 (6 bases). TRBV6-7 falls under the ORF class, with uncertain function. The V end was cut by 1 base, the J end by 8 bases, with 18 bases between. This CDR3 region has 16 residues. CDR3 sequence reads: CASSYYREIGLDEQFF. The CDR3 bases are TGTGCCAGCAGTTACTACCGGGAGATAGGGTTGGATGAGCAGTTCTTC.

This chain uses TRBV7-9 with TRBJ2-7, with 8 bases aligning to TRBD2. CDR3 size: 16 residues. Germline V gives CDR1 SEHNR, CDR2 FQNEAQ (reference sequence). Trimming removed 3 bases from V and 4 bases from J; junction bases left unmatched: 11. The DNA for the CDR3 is TGTGCCAGCAGCTTTGTTATGGCTAGCGGGTCGTACGAGCAGTACTTC. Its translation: CASSFVMASGSYEQYF.

The CDR3 reads CASSQGLAGSRNEQFF. As DNA, the CDR3 is TGTGCCAGCAGCCAGGGACTAGCGGGTTCGAGGAATGAGCAGTTCTTC. The chain couples TRBV5-6 to TRBJ2-1, with 12 bases identical to TRBD2. V lost 4 bases and J lost 7; bases outside the gene matches: 9. Germline values: CDR1 SGHDT, CDR2 YYEEEE. The CDR3 sequence is 16 residues long.

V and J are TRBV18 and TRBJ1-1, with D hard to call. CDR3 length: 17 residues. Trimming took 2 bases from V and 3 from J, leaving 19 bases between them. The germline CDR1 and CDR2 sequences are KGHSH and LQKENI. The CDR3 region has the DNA TGTGCCAGCTCACCAGTTACATCGCGTTTAGGCGACACTGAAGCTTTCTTT. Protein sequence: CASSPVTSRLGDTEAFF.